These T cell receptor beta chains were read from a single sample in a study of blood T cell repertoires in COVID-19. Sequencing was performed with immunoSEQ multiplex PCR; in TCRdb, only in-frame clones are kept and a portion is missing. The sample has approximately 130,000 clones; 84% are singletons. Sequences were obtained from peripheral blood. The receptors were sampled from a human donor in a cohort sampled during active COVID-19. The CDR3 runs from the conserved cysteine through the conserved F or W. The D gene is left open where the match is weak. Size is stated for part of the rows, as once, few or many counts, or as a class when the clone is expanded.

D gene: .
CDR3 length: 14
V gene: TRBV6-4
J gene: TRBJ1-2
clone size: .
CDR3 DNA: TGTGCCAGCCAAGTTCGGGGGGCTGGGTATGGCTACACCTTC
CDR3 protein: CASQVRGAGYGYTF

D gene: TRBD2
CDR3 length: 16
V gene: TRBV9
J gene: TRBJ2-1
clone size: .
CDR3 DNA: TGTGCCAGCAGCGTTGGAGCGGGGAGCTCCTACAATGAGCAGTTCTTC
CDR3 protein: CASSVGAGSSYNEQFF

D gene: .
CDR3 length: 14
V gene: TRBV9
J gene: TRBJ2-5
clone size: once
CDR3 DNA: TGTGCCAGCAGCGTAGGACAGCGTCAAGAGACCCAGTACTTC
CDR3 protein: CASSVGQRQETQYF

D gene: .
CDR3 length: 14
V gene: TRBV27
J gene: TRBJ2-7
clone size: .
CDR3 DNA: TGTGCCAGCAGTTTAAAGGCAGGGGCGAGGGAGCAGTACTTC
CDR3 protein: CASSLKAGAREQYF

D gene: .
CDR3 length: 12
V gene: TRBV7-9
J gene: TRBJ2-7
clone size: many
CDR3 DNA: TGTGCCAGCAGCTTAGCGCGGAACGAGCAGTACTTC
CDR3 protein: CASSLARNEQYF

D gene: TRBD2
CDR3 length: 17
V gene: TRBV11-2
J gene: TRBJ2-5
clone size: .
CDR3 DNA: TGTGCCAGCAGTTCCACGGGACTAGCGGGGGCTCAAGAGACCCAGTACTTC
CDR3 protein: CASSSTGLAGAQETQYF

D gene: .
CDR3 length: 17
V gene: TRBV5-6
J gene: TRBJ2-7
clone size: .
CDR3 DNA: TGTGCCAGCAGGCCGCGAAGGACCGGGGGTAGACCCTACGAGCAGTACTTC
CDR3 protein: CASRPRRTGGRPYEQYF

D gene: TRBD1
CDR3 length: 14
V gene: TRBV4-1
J gene: TRBJ2-7
clone size: .
CDR3 DNA: TGCGCCAGCAGCCAAGGGACAGGGGACTACGAGCAGTACTTC
CDR3 protein: CASSQGTGDYEQYF

D gene: .
CDR3 length: 13
V gene: TRBV11-3
J gene: TRBJ2-7
clone size: .
CDR3 DNA: TGTGCCAGCAGCTTAGCCCTTGAGTACGAGCAGTACTTC
CDR3 protein: CASSLALEYEQYF

D gene: .
CDR3 length: 14
V gene: TRBV6-5
J gene: TRBJ1-2
clone size: .
CDR3 DNA: TGTGCCAGCAGCCTCACAGGGTCGGACTATGGCTACACCTTC
CDR3 protein: CASSLTGSDYGYTF

D gene: TRBD1
CDR3 length: 16
V gene: TRBV18
J gene: TRBJ1-3
clone size: .
CDR3 DNA: TGTGCCAGCTCACCACAGACAGGGGGGTCTGGAAACACCATATATTTT
CDR3 protein: CASSPQTGGSGNTIYF

D gene: .
CDR3 length: 13
V gene: TRBV18
J gene: TRBJ1-1
clone size: .
CDR3 DNA: TGTGCCAGCTCAGAGGCGTCCGAGGGCGAAGCTTTCTTT
CDR3 protein: CASSEASEGEAFF

D gene: TRBD1
CDR3 length: 13
V gene: TRBV6-6
J gene: TRBJ2-7
clone size: .
CDR3 DNA: TGTGCCAGCAGGACAGGGTCTTTCTACGAGCAGTACTTC
CDR3 protein: CASRTGSFYEQYF

D gene: .
CDR3 length: 14
V gene: TRBV7-9
J gene: TRBJ1-6
clone size: .
CDR3 DNA: TGTGCCAGCAGCTTACAGGGAGCGGGTTCACCCCTCCACTTT
CDR3 protein: CASSLQGAGSPLHF

D gene: TRBD2
CDR3 length: 19
V gene: TRBV4-2
J gene: TRBJ2-5
clone size: few
CDR3 DNA: TGTGCCAGCAGCCAAGATAGACGGACTAGCGGGGGGGCCGGGGAGACCCAGTACTTC
CDR3 protein: CASSQDRRTSGGAGETQYF

D gene: .
CDR3 length: 14
V gene: TRBV9
J gene: TRBJ1-1
clone size: .
CDR3 DNA: TGTGCCAGCAGCGTGGGGGGTCGGGGCACTGAAGCTTTCTTT
CDR3 protein: CASSVGGRGTEAFF